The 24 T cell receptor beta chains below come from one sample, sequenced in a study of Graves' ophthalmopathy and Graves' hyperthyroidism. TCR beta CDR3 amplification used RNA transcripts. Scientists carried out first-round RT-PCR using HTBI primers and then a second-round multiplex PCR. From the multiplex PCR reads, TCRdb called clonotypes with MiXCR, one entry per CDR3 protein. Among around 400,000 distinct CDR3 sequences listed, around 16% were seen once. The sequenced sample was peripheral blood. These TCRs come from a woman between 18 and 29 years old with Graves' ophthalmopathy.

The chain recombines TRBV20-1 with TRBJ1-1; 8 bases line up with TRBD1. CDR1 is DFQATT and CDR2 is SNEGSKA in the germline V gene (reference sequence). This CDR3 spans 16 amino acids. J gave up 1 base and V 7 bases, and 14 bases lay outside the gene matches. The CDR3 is CSVLNHGTGRNTEAFF. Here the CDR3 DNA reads TGCAGTGTTCTTAACCACGGGACAGGACGGAACACTGAAGCTTTCTTT.

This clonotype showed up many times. CDR3 sequence reads: CASRILQTGPLSYEQYF. Here the CDR3 DNA reads TGTGCCAGCAGGATACTTCAGACAGGCCCCCTCTCCTACGAGCAGTACTTC. J is TRBJ2-7 and V is TRBV28, with D maybe TRBD1 (6 bases). Per the germline V gene, CDR1 is MDHEN and CDR2 is SYDVKM. The CDR3 is 17 amino acids. Trimming took off 6 bases at V and 0 bases at J, with 21 bases between the two ends. The variable domain in full, with the rest retrieved from reference TRBV28 and TRBJ2-7, is DVKVTQSSRYLVKRTGEKVFLECVQDMDHENMFWYRQDPGLGLRLIYFSYDVKMKEKGDIPEGYSVSREKKERFSLILESASTNQTSMYLCASRILQTGPLSYEQYFGPGTRLTVT.

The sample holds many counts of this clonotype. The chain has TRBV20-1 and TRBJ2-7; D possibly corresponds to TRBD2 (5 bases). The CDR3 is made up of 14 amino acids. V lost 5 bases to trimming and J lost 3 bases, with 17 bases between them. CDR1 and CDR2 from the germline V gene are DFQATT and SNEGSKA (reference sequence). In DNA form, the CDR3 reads TGCAGTGCTGCTGGACTGGAAAATTTCTACGAGCAGTACTTC. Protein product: CSAAGLENFYEQYF.

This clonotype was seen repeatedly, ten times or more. The CDR3 DNA is TGTGCCAGTAGTATAGACTCGGGGTGGGGTCAGCCCCAGCATTTT. Amino acids: CASSIDSGWGQPQHF. The gene calls are TRBV19 and TRBJ1-5; D remains unclear. V lost 0 bases, J lost 6 bases, and 12 bases lay in between. There are 15 residues in the CDR3. Germline CDR1 LNHDA, CDR2 SQIVND (reference sequence).

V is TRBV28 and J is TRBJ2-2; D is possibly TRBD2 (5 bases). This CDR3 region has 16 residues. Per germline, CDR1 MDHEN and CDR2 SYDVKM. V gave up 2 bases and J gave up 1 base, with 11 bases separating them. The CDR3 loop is CASSLPARGNTGELFF. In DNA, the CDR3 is TGTGCCAGCAGTTTACCCGCACGGGGGAACACCGGGGAGCTGTTTTTT.

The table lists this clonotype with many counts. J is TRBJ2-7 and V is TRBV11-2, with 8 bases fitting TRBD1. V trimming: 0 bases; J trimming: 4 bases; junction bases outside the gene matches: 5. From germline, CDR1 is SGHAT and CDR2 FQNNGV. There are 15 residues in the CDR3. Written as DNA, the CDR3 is TGTGCCAGCAGCTTAGAACAGGGGGTTGTGTACGAGCAGTACTTC. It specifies CASSLEQGVVYEQYF.

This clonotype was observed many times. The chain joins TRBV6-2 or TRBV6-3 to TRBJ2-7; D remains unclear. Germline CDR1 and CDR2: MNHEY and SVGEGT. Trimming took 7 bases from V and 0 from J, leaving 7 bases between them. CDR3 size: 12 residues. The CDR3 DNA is TGTGCCAGCACCAGGAACTCCTACGAGCAGTACTTC. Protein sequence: CASTRNSYEQYF.

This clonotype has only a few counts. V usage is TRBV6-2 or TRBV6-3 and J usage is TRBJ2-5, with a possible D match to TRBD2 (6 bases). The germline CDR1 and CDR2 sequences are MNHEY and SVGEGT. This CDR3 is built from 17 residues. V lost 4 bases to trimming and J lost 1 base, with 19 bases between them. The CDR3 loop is CASSSRRDFDAQETQYF. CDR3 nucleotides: TGTGCCAGCAGTTCCAGACGGGACTTCGATGCCCAAGAGACCCAGTACTTC.

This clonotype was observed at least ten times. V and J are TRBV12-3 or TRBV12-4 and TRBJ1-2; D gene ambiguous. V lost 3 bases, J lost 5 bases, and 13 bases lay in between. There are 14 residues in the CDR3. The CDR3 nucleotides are TGTGCCAGCAGTTTGAACGGAGGAGGATATGGCTACACCTTC. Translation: CASSLNGGGYGYTF.

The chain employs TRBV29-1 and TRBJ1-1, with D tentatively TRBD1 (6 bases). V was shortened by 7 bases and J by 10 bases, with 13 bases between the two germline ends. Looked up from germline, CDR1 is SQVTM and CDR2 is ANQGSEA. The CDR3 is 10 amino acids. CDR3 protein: CSASDRLAFF. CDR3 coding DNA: TGCAGCGCTTCGGACAGATTAGCTTTCTTT.

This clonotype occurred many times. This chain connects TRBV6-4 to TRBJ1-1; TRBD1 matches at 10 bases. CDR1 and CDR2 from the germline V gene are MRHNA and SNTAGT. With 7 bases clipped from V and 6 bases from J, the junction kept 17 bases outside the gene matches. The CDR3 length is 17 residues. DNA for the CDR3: TGTGCCAGCAACCCAGGTGGGACAGGGGCCTGGGGCCCTGAAGCTTTCTTT. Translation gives CASNPGGTGAWGPEAFF.

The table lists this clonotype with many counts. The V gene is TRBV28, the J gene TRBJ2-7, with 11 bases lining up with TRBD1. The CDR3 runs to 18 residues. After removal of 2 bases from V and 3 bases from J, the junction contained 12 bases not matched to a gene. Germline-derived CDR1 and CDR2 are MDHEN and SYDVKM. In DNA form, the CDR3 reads TGTGCCAGCAGTTTAATTCTTAAGGGGACAGGGGGATTCTACGAGCAGTACTTC. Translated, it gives CASSLILKGTGGFYEQYF.

CDR3 residues: CASSSGEGGQPQHF. The CDR3, as DNA: TGCGCCAGCAGCTCGGGCGAAGGAGGTCAGCCCCAGCATTTT. The rearrangement uses TRBV5-1 and TRBJ1-5; D is undetermined. Germline V CDR1 and CDR2: SGHRS, YFSETQ. This CDR3 is 14 amino acids long. The V end was cut by 3 bases, the J end by 6 bases, with 13 bases between.

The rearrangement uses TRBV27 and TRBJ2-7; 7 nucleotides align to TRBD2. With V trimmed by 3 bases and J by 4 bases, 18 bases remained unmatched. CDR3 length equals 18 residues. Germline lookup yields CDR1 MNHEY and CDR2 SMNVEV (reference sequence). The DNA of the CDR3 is TGTGCCAGCAGTTTGCCAAACGTTAGCGGGCGGCCCGGATACGAGCAGTACTTC. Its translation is CASSLPNVSGRPGYEQYF.

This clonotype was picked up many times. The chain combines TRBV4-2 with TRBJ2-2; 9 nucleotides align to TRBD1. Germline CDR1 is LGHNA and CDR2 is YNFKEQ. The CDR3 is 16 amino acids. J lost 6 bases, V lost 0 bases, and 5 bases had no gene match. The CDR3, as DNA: TGTGCCAGCAGCCAAGAAGGGGACAGGGCTCCCGGGGAGCTGTTTTTT. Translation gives CASSQEGDRAPGELFF.

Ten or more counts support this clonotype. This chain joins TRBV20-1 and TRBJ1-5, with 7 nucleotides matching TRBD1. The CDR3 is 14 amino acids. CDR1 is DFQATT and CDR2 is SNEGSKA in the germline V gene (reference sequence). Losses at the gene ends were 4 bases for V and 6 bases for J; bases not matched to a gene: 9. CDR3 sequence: CSATKGAESQPQHF. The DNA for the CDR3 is TGCAGTGCTACGAAGGGGGCAGAGAGTCAGCCCCAGCATTTT.

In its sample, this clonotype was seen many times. The CDR3 loop reads CASSPAGPNTEAFF. The CDR3 DNA reads TGTGCCAGCTCACCCGCGGGCCCGAACACTGAAGCTTTCTTT. The rearrangement links TRBV18 to TRBJ1-1; no clear D. Looked up from germline, CDR1 is KGHSH and CDR2 is LQKENI. Trimming cost V 3 bases and J 1 base, with 9 bases left between them. This CDR3 spans 14 amino acids.

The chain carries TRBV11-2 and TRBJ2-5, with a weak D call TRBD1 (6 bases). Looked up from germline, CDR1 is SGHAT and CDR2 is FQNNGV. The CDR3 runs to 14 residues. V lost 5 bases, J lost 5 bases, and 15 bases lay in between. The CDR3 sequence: CASSKGDRAETQYF. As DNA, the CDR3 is TGTGCCAGCAGCAAGGGGGACCGAGCGGAGACCCAGTACTTC.

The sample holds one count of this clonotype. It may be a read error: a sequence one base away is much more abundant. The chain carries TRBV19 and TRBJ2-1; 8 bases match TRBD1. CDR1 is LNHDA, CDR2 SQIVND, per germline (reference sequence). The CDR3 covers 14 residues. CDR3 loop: CPSSRQGSYNEQFF. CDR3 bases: TGTCCCAGTTCTCGACAGGGGTCGTACAATGAGCAGTTCTTC.

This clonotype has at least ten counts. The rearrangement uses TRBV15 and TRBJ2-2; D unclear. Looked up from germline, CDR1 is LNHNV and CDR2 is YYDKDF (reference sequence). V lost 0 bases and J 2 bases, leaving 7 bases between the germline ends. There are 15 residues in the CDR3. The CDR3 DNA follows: TGTGCCACCAGCAGAGATACAGCCAACACCGGGGAGCTGTTTTTT. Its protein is CATSRDTANTGELFF.

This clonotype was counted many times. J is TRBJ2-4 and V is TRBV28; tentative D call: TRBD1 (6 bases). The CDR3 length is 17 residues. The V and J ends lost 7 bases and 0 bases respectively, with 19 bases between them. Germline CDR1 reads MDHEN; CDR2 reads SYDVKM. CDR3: CASTTLNRDLAKNIQYF. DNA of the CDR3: TGTGCCAGCACCACTCTCAACAGGGATCTAGCCAAAAACATTCAGTACTTC.

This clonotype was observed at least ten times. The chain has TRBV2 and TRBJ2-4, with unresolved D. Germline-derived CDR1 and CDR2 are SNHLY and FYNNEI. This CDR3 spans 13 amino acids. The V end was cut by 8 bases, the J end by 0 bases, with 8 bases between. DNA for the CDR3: TGTGCCAGCCGTACATTAGCCAAAAACATTCAGTACTTC. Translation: CASRTLAKNIQYF.

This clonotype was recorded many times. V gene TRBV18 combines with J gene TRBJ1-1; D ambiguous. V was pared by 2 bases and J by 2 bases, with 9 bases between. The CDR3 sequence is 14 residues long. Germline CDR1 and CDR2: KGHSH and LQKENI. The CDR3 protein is CASSPDIGNTEAFF. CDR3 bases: TGTGCCAGCTCACCAGACATCGGAAACACTGAAGCTTTCTTT.

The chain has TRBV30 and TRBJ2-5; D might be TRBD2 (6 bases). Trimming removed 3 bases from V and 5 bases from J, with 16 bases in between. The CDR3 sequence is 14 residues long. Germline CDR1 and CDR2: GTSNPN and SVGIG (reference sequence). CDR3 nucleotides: TGTGCCTGGAGAAATAGGTTAGGAGGGGAGACCCAGTACTTC. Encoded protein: CAWRNRLGGETQYF.